The 15 T cell receptor beta chains listed next were all sequenced from one sample in a study of CD8 T cells in Susac syndrome. A quantity of about 0.5 to 1 ug RNA underwent reverse transcription using random hexamers. MiXCR, applied by TCRdb to the immunoSEQ multiplex PCR reads, yields one record per CDR3 protein. The sample lists approximately 53,000 distinct CDR3 sequences; roughly 93% were seen once. Input material: CD8+ T cells from PBMCs. These receptors were taken from a human donor with multiple sclerosis.

The V gene is TRBV9, the J gene TRBJ1-2, with 10 bases matching TRBD1. The CDR3 is made up of 15 amino acids. CDR1 is SGDLS and CDR2 is YYNGEE in the germline V gene. Trimming at V came to 0 bases and at J to 4 bases, leaving 3 bases not matched to a gene. CDR3 sequence (DNA): TGTGCCAGCAGCGTAGAGGGGACAGGGGTCTATGGCTACACCTTC. It codes for CASSVEGTGVYGYTF. Complete variable domain (other parts from reference TRBV9 and TRBJ1-2): DSGVTQTPKHLITATGQRVTLRCSPRSGDLSVYWYQQSLDQGLQFLIQYYNGEERAKGNILERFSAQQFPDLHSELNLSSLELGDSALYFCASSVEGTGVYGYTFGSGTRLTVV.

This clonotype was seen a single time. This sequence joins TRBV4-2 and TRBJ1-1; D might be TRBD1 (5 bases). CDR1 and CDR2 from the germline V gene are LGHNA and YNFKEQ. The germline V and J ends were trimmed by 3 bases and 11 bases, with 10 bases remaining between them. This CDR3 is 11 amino acids long. CDR3 DNA sequence: TGTGCCAGCAGCCACGGGGGTCAGGCTTTCTTT. Amino acids: CASSHGGQAFF.

The chain carries TRBV20-1 and TRBJ2-7; possible D gene TRBD2, 6 bases. Deletions cut 0 bases from V and 2 bases from J, with 11 bases between. Germline CDR1 reads DFQATT; CDR2 reads SNEGSKA (reference sequence). The CDR3 extends over 14 amino acids. The CDR3 DNA follows: TGCAGTGCTAGAGATATAGCGGAGACCTACGAGCAGTACTTC. Encoded protein: CSARDIAETYEQYF.

The rearrangement links TRBV7-9 to TRBJ2-1; 9 nucleotides align to TRBD2. CDR3 length: 16 residues. J was trimmed by 6 bases and V by 2 bases; bases with no gene match: 8. Per germline, CDR1 SEHNR and CDR2 FQNEAQ (reference sequence). CDR3 DNA: TGTGCCAGCAGCTTATCGGCGGGGGGGCTTCGCAATGAGCAGTTCTTC. It yields the protein CASSLSAGGLRNEQFF.

The J gene is TRBJ2-5, the V gene TRBV29-1; 13 bases are a match to TRBD2. This CDR3 region has 17 residues. The V gene's germline CDR1 is SQVTM and CDR2 ANQGSEA. The V segment lost 1 base and the J segment 2 bases; nucleotides outside the gene matches: 7. CDR3: CSVEGGGLAGLQETQYF. As DNA, the CDR3 is TGCAGCGTTGAAGGGGGGGGACTAGCGGGACTACAAGAGACCCAGTACTTC.

The chain has TRBV7-7 and TRBJ2-5; TRBD2 might be the D (6 bases). The germline V gene has CDR1 SSHAT and CDR2 FNYEAQ (reference sequence). Trimming left V 5 bases short and J 4 bases short, with 11 bases between. The CDR3 is made up of 13 amino acids. The CDR3 protein is CASSREIRETQYF. The CDR3 DNA reads TGTGCCAGCAGCCGGGAGATTCGAGAGACCCAGTACTTC.

This clonotype has just one count. The rearrangement links TRBV2 to TRBJ2-1; 8 bases are a match to TRBD1. Unmatched junction bases numbered 7, after V lost 6 bases and J lost 3 bases. The CDR3 sequence is 15 residues long. Germline V gene data show CDR1 as SNHLY and CDR2 as FYNNEI. The CDR3 sequence: CASRGTGYLYNEQFF. The CDR3 region has the DNA TGTGCCAGCAGAGGGACAGGCTACCTCTACAATGAGCAGTTCTTC.

V usage is TRBV7-8 and J usage is TRBJ2-5; TRBD1 matches at 7 bases. The CDR3 loop spans 14 amino acids. In germline, CDR1 is SGHVS, CDR2 FQNEAQ. After removal of 5 bases from V and 2 bases from J, the junction contained 5 bases not matched to a gene. CDR3 sequence: CASSPTGVQETQYF. The CDR3, as DNA: TGTGCCAGCAGCCCCACAGGGGTACAAGAGACCCAGTACTTC.

The V and J genes are TRBV6-2 or TRBV6-3 and TRBJ2-7; D possibly corresponds to TRBD2 (5 bases). CDR1 is MNHEY and CDR2 is SVGEGT in the germline V gene. V was clipped by 6 bases and J by 3 bases, with 15 bases between them. The CDR3 is 14 amino acids. The CDR3 loop reads CASSSVDGIYEQYF. CDR3 bases: TGTGCCAGCAGCTCGGTTGACGGGATCTACGAGCAGTACTTC.

The chain has TRBV30 and TRBJ2-7, with 9 bases lining up with TRBD1. CDR3 length: 14 residues. V was pared by 0 bases and J by 5 bases, with 5 bases of the junction left unmatched. Germline V gene data show CDR1 as GTSNPN and CDR2 as SVGIG (reference sequence). CDR3 sequence: CAWSVMGTGNEQYF. In DNA form, the CDR3 reads TGTGCCTGGAGTGTAATGGGGACAGGGAACGAGCAGTACTTC.

The chain joins TRBV2 to TRBJ2-1; TRBD1 agrees at 7 bases. Germline loops: CDR1 SNHLY, CDR2 FYNNEI. J was trimmed by 12 bases and V by 9 bases; bases with no gene match: 20. This CDR3 has 15 amino acids. The DNA of the CDR3 is TGTGCCAGACAGGGTCAGGACAGGTCTTTATCCGGGCAGTTCTTC. This codes for CARQGQDRSLSGQFF.

This chain joins TRBV15 and TRBJ1-1; D may be TRBD1 (5 bases). The germline V gene encodes CDR1 LNHNV and CDR2 YYDKDF (reference sequence). V was clipped by 4 bases and J by 10 bases, with 16 bases between them. This CDR3 comprises 13 residues. The CDR3 region is CATSIGRPGGAFF. CDR3 DNA sequence: TGTGCCACCAGCATTGGGCGCCCTGGGGGAGCTTTCTTT.

This clonotype was counted only a few times. This chain connects TRBV20-1 to TRBJ1-6; D not certain. The CDR3 has 12 residues. The germline V gene has CDR1 DFQATT and CDR2 SNEGSKA (reference sequence). Trimming pared 7 bases from V and 6 bases from J, leaving 10 bases between. In DNA form, the CDR3 reads TGCAGTGTTGATGATTTTAATTCACCCCTCCACTTT. Amino acids: CSVDDFNSPLHF.

This chain links TRBV3-1 with TRBJ2-3; tentative D call: TRBD2 (6 bases). Germline V gives CDR1 LGHDT, CDR2 YNNKEL (reference sequence). The CDR3 runs 17 residues. Trimming stripped 0 bases from V and 0 bases from J, with 13 bases between. This chain's CDR3 is CASSQESSGESTDTQYF. The CDR3 DNA reads TGTGCCAGCAGCCAAGAGTCCTCGGGGGAGAGCACAGATACGCAGTATTTT.

The rearrangement joins TRBV9 to TRBJ1-6, with D possibly TRBD1 on 6 matching bases. The CDR3 is 17 amino acids. Per germline, CDR1 SGDLS and CDR2 YYNGEE. Trimming removed 3 bases from V and 0 bases from J, with 13 bases in between. The CDR3 sequence: CASSAKRGSSYNSPLHF. The CDR3 nucleotides are TGTGCCAGCAGCGCAAAGAGGGGGAGCTCCTATAATTCACCCCTCCACTTT.